The 19 T cell receptor beta chains below come from one sample, sequenced in a study of neurological immune-mediated disorders. From the 5' RACE reads, TCRdb called clonotypes with MiXCR, one entry per CDR3 protein. The profile shows about 24,000 distinct CDR3 sequences, roughly 7% of them singletons. The material sequenced was PBMCs. Receptors were obtained from a woman aged 40 to 49 in good health.

This clonotype was counted a single time. This sequence joins TRBV5-1 and TRBJ2-7, with D hard to call. The CDR3 has 14 amino acids. Germline V gives CDR1 SGHRS, CDR2 YFSETQ. V was pared by 1 base and J by 0 bases, with 8 bases between. The CDR3 is CASSLSLLSYEQYF. In DNA, the CDR3 is TGCGCCAGCAGCTTGAGTCTCCTCTCCTACGAGCAGTACTTC.

This clonotype has a count of ten or more. The V gene is TRBV20-1, the J gene TRBJ1-3; weak D call: TRBD1 (6 bases). The germline V gene has CDR1 DFQATT and CDR2 SNEGSKA (reference sequence). The CDR3 runs to 15 residues. V dropped 3 bases and J dropped 0 bases, with 12 bases sitting between them. CDR3 nucleotides: TGCAGTGCTAGCCCGGACAGAGGCTCTGGAAACACCATATATTTT. Translated: CSASPDRGSGNTIYF.

The table lists this clonotype with many counts. Here the CDR3 reads CSARGTGGRGTEAFF. The CDR3 nucleotides read TGCAGTGCTAGGGGGACAGGGGGCCGGGGCACTGAAGCTTTCTTT. The J gene is TRBJ1-1, the V gene TRBV20-1; 12 bases are shared with TRBD1. Germline V gives CDR1 DFQATT, CDR2 SNEGSKA (reference sequence). V gave up 3 bases and J gave up 4 bases; unmatched junction bases: 6. The CDR3 sequence is 15 residues long.

This clonotype has at least ten counts. The chain carries TRBV20-1 and TRBJ2-7, with a possible D match to TRBD1 (6 bases). The V end lost 0 bases, the J end lost 7 bases, and 16 bases lay between the germline ends. This CDR3 is built from 14 residues. Germline CDR1 and CDR2: DFQATT and SNEGSKA (reference sequence). The CDR3 here is CSARDRTGWEEQYF. In DNA, the CDR3 is TGCAGTGCTAGAGATCGAACAGGGTGGGAAGAGCAGTACTTC.

The table lists this clonotype with many counts. The rearrangement joins TRBV5-1 to TRBJ1-5, with TRBD1 matching 8 bases. Germline V gene data show CDR1 as SGHRS and CDR2 as YFSETQ. The CDR3 has 15 amino acids. Trimming took 0 bases from V and 6 from J; bases not matched to a gene: 5. The CDR3 reads CASSLDGRGPQPQHF. CDR3 in DNA: TGCGCCAGCAGCTTGGACGGCAGGGGGCCTCAGCCCCAGCATTTT.

This clonotype was seen repeatedly, ten times or more. This chain uses TRBV20-1 with TRBJ1-3, with 11 bases matching TRBD1. The CDR3 covers 14 residues. Germline V lookup: CDR1 DFQATT, CDR2 SNEGSKA (reference sequence). V lost 5 bases and J lost 2; bases outside the gene matches: 2. CDR3 DNA: TGCAGTGCTTTGGACAGGGGGCCTGGAAACACCATATATTTT. Amino acids: CSALDRGPGNTIYF.

This clonotype showed up many times. This chain uses TRBV20-1 with TRBJ1-1; D gene uncertain. The length of the CDR3 is 13 residues. Trimming took off 7 bases at V and 0 bases at J, with 12 bases between the two ends. Germline V lookup: CDR1 DFQATT, CDR2 SNEGSKA (reference sequence). The CDR3 reads CSVPRAMNTEAFF. The CDR3 DNA sequence: TGCAGTGTTCCCCGGGCAATGAACACTGAAGCTTTCTTT.

This clonotype was detected ten times or more. This sequence joins TRBV7-3 and TRBJ2-1, with D tentatively TRBD2 (5 bases). There are 13 residues in the CDR3. Between the trimmed V and J ends, which lost 5 bases and 4 bases, there was a span of 9 bases. Germline CDR1 SGHTA, CDR2 FQGTGA. The CDR3 here is CASSPDYYNEQFF. The CDR3 coding sequence is TGTGCCAGCAGCCCCGACTATTACAATGAGCAGTTCTTC.

In this sample, this clonotype turned up many times. V is TRBV5-1 and J is TRBJ2-5; the D call may be TRBD1 or TRBD2 (5 bases each). Deletions cut 0 bases from V and 4 bases from J, with 19 bases between. The CDR3 runs to 17 residues. In germline, CDR1 is SGHRS, CDR2 YFSETQ. CDR3 in DNA: TGCGCCAGCAGCTTGGCCGGCTCGGGACCCGTCGCAGAGACCCAGTACTTC. It encodes CASSLAGSGPVAETQYF. Combining the CDR3 with reference TRBV5-1 and TRBJ2-5 gives the whole variable domain KAGVTQTPRYLIKTRGQQVTLSCSPISGHRSVSWYQQTPGQGLQFLFEYFSETQRNKGNFPGRFSGRQFSNSRSEMNVSTLELGDSALYLCASSLAGSGPVAETQYFGPGTRLLVL.

Ten or more counts support this clonotype. The chain is built from TRBV28 and TRBJ1-1; a weak D match, TRBD1 (5 bases). CDR3 length: 13 amino acids. Trimming left V 3 bases short and J 1 base short, with 6 bases between. Germline V CDR1 and CDR2: MDHEN, SYDVKM. CDR3 region: CASSFGQNTEAFF. In DNA form, the CDR3 reads TGTGCCAGCAGTTTCGGACAGAACACTGAAGCTTTCTTT.

By proportion, this clonotype is medium-sized. This rearrangement joins TRBV6-6 to TRBJ2-1, with unresolved D. CDR3 length: 11 residues. The V gene's germline CDR1 is MNHNY and CDR2 SVGAGI (reference sequence). V gave up 2 bases and J gave up 10 bases, with 6 bases separating them. The CDR3 loop is CASSYPGEQFF. As DNA, the CDR3 is TGTGCCAGCAGTTACCCCGGGGAGCAGTTCTTC.

This clonotype was recorded at least ten times. DNA for the CDR3: TGTGCCAGCACCCTACAAGGGGGGGCTGTTGATGGCTACACCTTC. Encoded protein: CASTLQGGAVDGYTF. The chain couples TRBV12-3 or TRBV12-4 to TRBJ1-2; a weak D match, TRBD1 (6 bases). The V end lost 7 bases, the J end lost 6 bases, and 21 bases lay between the germline ends. The CDR3 contains 15 residues.

This clonotype appeared a few times. The chain links TRBV18 to TRBJ2-1; a possible D gene is TRBD1 (5 bases). CDR3 length equals 13 residues. The germline V gene encodes CDR1 KGHSH and CDR2 LQKENI. Trimming took off 4 bases at V and 9 bases at J, with 13 bases between the two ends. The CDR3 coding sequence is TGTGCCAGCTCACAAACTCAGGGTCCTGAGCAGTTCTTC. Its protein product is CASSQTQGPEQFF. Supplemented by reference TRBV18 and TRBJ2-1, the full variable domain reads NAGVMQNPRHLVRRRGQEARLRCSPMKGHSHVYWYRQLPEEGLKFMVYLQKENIIDESGMPKERFSAEFPKEGPSILRIQQVVRGDSAAYFCASSQTQGPEQFFGPGTRLTVL.

The sample holds many counts of this clonotype. The chain uses TRBV29-1 and TRBJ2-1, with D perhaps TRBD2 (5 bases). CDR3 length: 13 residues. V lost 2 bases to trimming and J lost 4 bases, with 9 bases between them. Germline V gene sequence: CDR1 SQVTM, CDR2 ANQGSEA. Written as DNA, the CDR3 is TGCAGCGTTGAAACCGGGATTTACAATGAGCAGTTCTTC. It encodes CSVETGIYNEQFF.

Ten or more counts support this clonotype. The rearrangement links TRBV7-8 to TRBJ2-6; D uncertain. CDR1 and CDR2 (germline): SGHVS, FQNEAQ. Deletions cut 5 bases from V and 0 bases from J, with 11 bases between. The CDR3 has 16 amino acids. CDR3 sequence (DNA): TGTGCCAGCAGCACCCGACGGAGCTCTGGGGCCAACGTCCTGACTTTC. Amino acids: CASSTRRSSGANVLTF.

This clonotype was picked up many times. The V call is TRBV24-1, the J call TRBJ2-5; D tentatively reads TRBD1 or TRBD2 (5 bases each). V was trimmed by 4 bases and J by 5 bases, leaving 13 bases between them. CDR3 size: 14 residues. CDR1 is KGHDR and CDR2 is SFDVKD in the germline V gene. The CDR3 spells CATSEYGALETQYF. CDR3 DNA sequence: TGTGCCACCAGTGAATACGGGGCGCTGGAGACCCAGTACTTC.

This clonotype was counted ten times or more. The V gene is TRBV6-5, the J gene TRBJ2-5; 10 nucleotides align to TRBD1. V gave up 6 bases and J gave up 4 bases; unmatched junction bases: 5. Germline lookup yields CDR1 MNHEY and CDR2 SVGAGI. CDR3 length: 14 amino acids. CDR3 loop: CASRKGQGGETQYF. The CDR3 coding sequence is TGTGCCAGCAGAAAAGGACAGGGGGGAGAGACCCAGTACTTC.

This clonotype was detected ten times or more. The chain is built from TRBV7-2 and TRBJ2-3; D gene uncertain. V lost 4 bases, J lost 7 bases, and 18 bases lay in between. This CDR3 has 15 amino acids. From germline, CDR1 is SGHTA and CDR2 FQGNSA. CDR3 DNA: TGTGCCAGCAGCTCTCCCGTAAGGGCAACTCATACGCAGTATTTT. Protein product: CASSSPVRATHTQYF.

At least ten counts were recorded for this clonotype. V gene TRBV5-1 combines with J gene TRBJ2-1, with TRBD1 as a possible D gene (5 bases). Trimming took off 3 bases at V and 3 bases at J, with 7 bases between the two ends. Germline-derived CDR1 and CDR2 are SGHRS and YFSETQ. The CDR3 runs 13 residues. The CDR3 spells CASSWTNYNEQFF. In DNA form, the CDR3 reads TGCGCCAGCAGCTGGACAAACTACAATGAGCAGTTCTTC.